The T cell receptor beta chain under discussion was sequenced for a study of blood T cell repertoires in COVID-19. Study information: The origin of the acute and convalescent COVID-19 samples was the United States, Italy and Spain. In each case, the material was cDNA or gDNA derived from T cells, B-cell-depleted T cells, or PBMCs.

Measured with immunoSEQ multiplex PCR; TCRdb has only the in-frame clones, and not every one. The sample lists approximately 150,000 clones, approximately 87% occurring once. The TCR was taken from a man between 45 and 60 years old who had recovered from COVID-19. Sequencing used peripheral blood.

CDR3 sequence: CASSRMTAGNEKLFF. In DNA, the CDR3 is TGTGCCAGCAGCAGAATGACTGCTGGGAATGAAAAACTGTTTTTT. This chain links TRBV11-2 with TRBJ1-4; the D is unclear. The CDR3 extends over 15 amino acids. V was pared by 5 bases and J by 5 bases, with 15 bases between. CDR1 and CDR2 (germline): SGHAT, FQNNGV.